This T cell receptor beta chain was found in a study of patients and donors after allogeneic stem cell transplantation. TCRdb redid the calling of the RT-PCR reads with MiXCR, one entry per CDR3 protein. The sample comprises roughly 200,000 distinct CDR3 sequences, 35% to 45% of which are singletons, and 9.5% to 13% rests with the top ten. Germline-derived CDR1 and CDR2 are SEHNR and FQNEAQ (reference sequence). V shed 4 bases, J shed 0 bases, and the junction held 11 bases outside the gene matches. CDR3 length: 18 residues. This sequence was found in a human donor who was either an allogeneic HSCT recipient or a stem cell or donor lymphocyte infusion donor (not recorded which). It is not recorded whose cells these are; they may come from a transplant donor. The V and J genes are TRBV7-9 and TRBJ1-2, with 10 bases that match TRBD1. The sequenced material came from blood, either unsorted or a sorted T cell fraction (not recorded which). DNA of the CDR3: TGTGCCAGCAGCTCCACCGGGACAGGGGACCTAGCTAACTATGGCTACACCTTC. Residues: CASSSTGTGDLANYGYTF. The entire variable domain, with the rest obtained from reference TRBV7-9 and TRBJ1-2, is as follows: DTGVSQNPRHKITKRGQNVTFRCDPISEHNRLYWYRQTLGQGPEFLTYFQNEAQLEKSRLLSDRFSAERPKGSFSTLEIQRTEQGDSAMYLCASSSTGTGDLANYGYTFGSGTRLTVV.